This TCR beta chain comes out of a study of T-cell reconstitution after alpha-beta-depleted transplantation in children. The length of the CDR3 is 15 residues. V was cut by 3 bases and J by 2 bases, with 14 bases left in between. CDR1 and CDR2 from the germline V gene are KGHSH and LQKENI. The library targeted TCRbeta and was prepared with unique molecular identifiers. TCRdb reanalysed the PCR reads using MiXCR and keeps one entry per CDR3 protein. The sample has approximately 490,000 distinct CDR3 sequences, roughly a tenth seen once. The sample consisted of PBMCs, taken before TCRalphabeta/CD19-depleted stem cell transplant. V gene TRBV18 combines with J gene TRBJ2-7; D may match TRBD1 or TRBD2 (5 bases each). The sequence was obtained from a child aged 2 to 10 with inherited bone marrow failure, due to receive a stem cell transplant. The CDR3 reads CASSPIRDAPYEQYF. The CDR3 bases are TGTGCCAGCTCACCTATAAGGGACGCGCCCTACGAGCAGTACTTC.